This T cell receptor (beta chain) was recorded in a study of regulatory T cells in long-lasting Graves disease. Study-wide points: There was favoring of TRBV28, TRBJ1-2 and TRBJ2-5 in persistent disease.

This clonotype has a count of ten or more. The target antigen is unknown. Time point noted: newly diagnosed GD, antithyroid drugs for less than 3 months. Following extraction of RNA from PBMCs, that RNA was used to make the TCR library. Under American Thyroid Association guidelines, Graves' disease was diagnosed. Combining iRepertoire HTBI primers with Arm-PCR of CDR3 regions, the authors built TCR beta libraries. MiXCR was run by TCRdb on the multiplex PCR reads, yielding one entry per CDR3 protein. Here the sample spans 400,000 to 500,000 distinct CDR3 sequences, about a sixth being singletons. CDR3 length equals 16 residues. Germline CDR1 is GTSNPN and CDR2 is SVGIG (reference sequence). Trimming cost V 0 bases and J 8 bases; bases outside gene matches: 10. The sample was also linked to a second study, of T cells in Graves' hyperthyroidism and ophthalmopathy. This second report adds: A set of HTBI primers served as the primers for a first-round RT-PCR of the TCR CDR3. Most expanded thyroid clonotypes above 0.001 recurred in blood.

The TCR comes from a woman younger than 30 with Graves disease. The V and J genes are TRBV30 and TRBJ2-1; TRBD2 matches 10 bases. Specimen: peripheral blood mononuclear cells (PBMCs), collected at new diagnosis, from a patient treated with antithyroid drugs. The CDR3 nucleotides read TGTGCCTGGAGTGTAGCCAGCGGGAGGGCCCTCGATGAGCAGTTCTTC. Translated: CAWSVASGRALDEQFF.